A selection of T cell receptor beta chains follows, all from one sample in a study of T cell changes during pregnancy in multiple sclerosis. This table comes from immunoSEQ multiplex PCR, and its TCRdb copy is limited to in-frame clones, with some not included. The table shows under 100,000 clones, with approximately 90% occurring only once. Source: peripheral blood, taken in the first trimester of pregnancy. These receptors all stem from a female donor in good health, enrolled as a control in a pregnancy study. The CDR3 runs from the conserved cysteine through the conserved F or W. Fields, in order: CDR3 DNA, CDR3 protein, D gene, CDR3 length, clone size, V gene, J gene. A D gene is named only where the DNA matches it firmly. Clone size is given for some rows only: seen once, a few or many times, or a class if the clone is expanded.

CDR3 DNA: TGCGCCAGCAGCTCGACTTCGACGGCGAACACTGAAGCTTTCTTT; CDR3 protein: CASSSTSTANTEAFF; D gene: NA; CDR3 length: 15; clone size: NA; V gene: TRBV5-1; J gene: TRBJ1-1
CDR3 DNA: TGTGCCAGCACCGAAAGGAGGTACCAAGAGACCCAGTACTTC; CDR3 protein: CASTERRYQETQYF; D gene: NA; CDR3 length: 14; clone size: once; V gene: TRBV13; J gene: TRBJ2-5
CDR3 DNA: TGTGCCAGCAGCTTATATCGAGGGTACGAGCAGTACTTC; CDR3 protein: CASSLYRGYEQYF; D gene: NA; CDR3 length: 13; clone size: NA; V gene: TRBV7-2; J gene: TRBJ2-7
CDR3 DNA: TGTGCCAGCAAAAACCCCGGGACATTATATGAAAAACTGTTTTTT; CDR3 protein: CASKNPGTLYEKLFF; D gene: NA; CDR3 length: 15; clone size: once; V gene: TRBV27; J gene: TRBJ1-4
CDR3 DNA: TGTGCCACCCTAAACGACAGGGGGTACGAGCAGTACTTC; CDR3 protein: CATLNDRGYEQYF; D gene: TRBD1; CDR3 length: 13; clone size: NA; V gene: TRBV2; J gene: TRBJ2-7
CDR3 DNA: TGTGCCAGTAGTATTCCGGGACAGGGGAATGAAAAACTGTTTTTT; CDR3 protein: CASSIPGQGNEKLFF; D gene: TRBD1; CDR3 length: 15; clone size: NA; V gene: TRBV19; J gene: TRBJ1-4
CDR3 DNA: TGTGCCAGCAGCTACGAATCGCCCTACACAGATACGCAGTATTTT; CDR3 protein: CASSYESPYTDTQYF; D gene: NA; CDR3 length: 15; clone size: few; V gene: TRBV11-2; J gene: TRBJ2-3
CDR3 DNA: TGTGCCAGCAGCTCGGGGGGCAGCAATGAGCAGTTCTTC; CDR3 protein: CASSSGGSNEQFF; D gene: NA; CDR3 length: 13; clone size: once; V gene: TRBV28; J gene: TRBJ2-1
CDR3 DNA: TGTGCCAGCAGAAATCCCTGGGGGACAGGGGCCAATGAGCAGTTCTTC; CDR3 protein: CASRNPWGTGANEQFF; D gene: TRBD1; CDR3 length: 16; clone size: NA; V gene: TRBV6-6; J gene: TRBJ2-1
CDR3 DNA: TGTGCCAGCACTGACGGGACCTACGAGCAGTACTTC; CDR3 protein: CASTDGTYEQYF; D gene: NA; CDR3 length: 12; clone size: once; V gene: TRBV7-9; J gene: TRBJ2-7
CDR3 DNA: TGTGCCAGCAGCTTAGATGTGGCAGCGAAAAATTCACCCCTCCACTTT; CDR3 protein: CASSLDVAAKNSPLHF; D gene: NA; CDR3 length: 16; clone size: NA; V gene: TRBV11-2; J gene: TRBJ1-6
CDR3 DNA: TGTGCCAGCAGCTTATTGAGTGAAGCTTTCTTT; CDR3 protein: CASSLLSEAFF; D gene: NA; CDR3 length: 11; clone size: once; V gene: TRBV7-8; J gene: TRBJ1-1
CDR3 DNA: TGTGCCAGCAAGAGAGGACAGGGTAGCACAGATACGCAGTATTTT; CDR3 protein: CASKRGQGSTDTQYF; D gene: TRBD1; CDR3 length: 15; clone size: NA; V gene: TRBV5-5; J gene: TRBJ2-3
CDR3 DNA: TGTGCTAGTGGTTTGGTAGGGCAGGGTGGAGACGAGCAGTACTTC; CDR3 protein: CASGLVGQGGDEQYF; D gene: NA; CDR3 length: 15; clone size: NA; V gene: TRBV12-5; J gene: TRBJ2-7
CDR3 DNA: TGTGCCAGCACCGGGAGCGGGGAGCTGTTTTTT; CDR3 protein: CASTGSGELFF; D gene: NA; CDR3 length: 11; clone size: once; V gene: TRBV7-9; J gene: TRBJ2-2
CDR3 DNA: TGTGCCAGCAGCTTGTTCGCGACAAACTATGGCTACACCTTC; CDR3 protein: CASSLFATNYGYTF; D gene: NA; CDR3 length: 14; clone size: once; V gene: TRBV7-2; J gene: TRBJ1-2
CDR3 DNA: TGTGCCAGCAGCTTAACCAGTGGAAACACCATATATTTT; CDR3 protein: CASSLTSGNTIYF; D gene: NA; CDR3 length: 13; clone size: NA; V gene: TRBV7-3; J gene: TRBJ1-3
CDR3 DNA: TGTGCCAGCAGCTTACCAGTCTATAATTCACCCCTCCACTTT; CDR3 protein: CASSLPVYNSPLHF; D gene: NA; CDR3 length: 14; clone size: NA; V gene: TRBV11-1; J gene: TRBJ1-6
CDR3 DNA: TGTGCCTGGAGTCAGGGACAGGGTTATTCACCCCTCCACTTT; CDR3 protein: CAWSQGQGYSPLHF; D gene: TRBD1; CDR3 length: 14; clone size: NA; V gene: TRBV30; J gene: TRBJ1-6
CDR3 DNA: TGTGCCAGCTCACCCGACAGGGGAGAGACCCAGTACTTC; CDR3 protein: CASSPDRGETQYF; D gene: TRBD1; CDR3 length: 13; clone size: NA; V gene: TRBV18; J gene: TRBJ2-5
CDR3 DNA: TGTGCCAGCTCACCAAAGCGGCGAGCCAAAAACATTCAGTACTTC; CDR3 protein: CASSPKRRAKNIQYF; D gene: NA; CDR3 length: 15; clone size: NA; V gene: TRBV18; J gene: TRBJ2-4
CDR3 DNA: TGTGCCAGCAGCTCAGATTTGGAGACTAGCGGGGGGAGCACAGATACGCAGTATTTT; CDR3 protein: CASSSDLETSGGSTDTQYF; D gene: TRBD2; CDR3 length: 19; clone size: NA; V gene: TRBV13; J gene: TRBJ2-3
CDR3 DNA: TGTGCCAGCAGTTCACAGGGTGGAATTACCGGGGAGCTGTTTTTT; CDR3 protein: CASSSQGGITGELFF; D gene: NA; CDR3 length: 15; clone size: NA; V gene: TRBV6-5; J gene: TRBJ2-2